This T cell receptor beta chain is from a study of shared clonotypes between healthy human individuals. In the study overall: With ages of 18 to 49, the donors were a couple of women and three men. A donor's plate count was three for CD4 naive and three for CD4 memory; CD8 naive had two and CD8 memory one. Study observations and caveats: Roughly 5% of naive CD4 clonotypes were shared across a few donors.

TCRdb's table, derived via immunoSEQ multiplex PCR, lists solely in-frame clones and lacks some. The sample records around 610,000 clones, roughly 96% being singletons. Only CD45RO-negative cells positively selected for CCR7 counted as naive CD8 cells, so terminally differentiated effector memory CD45RA+ cells were excluded. The CDR3 length is 16 residues. The J segment lost 8 bases and the V segment lost 3 bases, leaving 9 bases of the junction unmatched. CDR1 and CDR2 (germline): SNHLY, FYNNEI. In the case of this clone: Its antigen is as yet unknown.

The rearrangement uses TRBV2 and TRBJ2-1; 11 nucleotides align to TRBD2. Sample: naive CD8+ T cells sorted from blood. The sequence came from a woman in her 30s in good health. In DNA, the CDR3 is TGTGCCAGCAGTGACCTAGCGGGAGGACTTAGGGATGAGCAGTTCTTC. Its protein product is CASSDLAGGLRDEQFF.